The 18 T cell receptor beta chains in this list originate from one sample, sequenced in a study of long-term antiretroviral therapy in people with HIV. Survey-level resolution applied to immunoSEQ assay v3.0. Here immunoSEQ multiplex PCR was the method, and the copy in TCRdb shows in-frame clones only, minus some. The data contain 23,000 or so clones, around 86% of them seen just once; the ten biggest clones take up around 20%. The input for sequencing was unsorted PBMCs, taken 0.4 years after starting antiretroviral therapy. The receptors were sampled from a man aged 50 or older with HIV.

The CDR3 protein is CASSESGTGSGYGYTF. The CDR3 DNA reads as TGTGCCAGCAGTGAATCAGGGACAGGGAGCGGCTATGGCTACACCTTC. The chain has TRBV25-1 and TRBJ1-2; 9 nucleotides line up with TRBD1. V lost 1 base and J lost 4; bases outside the gene matches: 7. CDR1 and CDR2 (germline): MGHDK, SYGVNS. The CDR3 consists of 16 residues.

DNA for the CDR3: TGTGCCAGCAGCTCACTCGGGGCGGGGGGCTCCTACAATGAGCAGTTCTTC. It codes for CASSSLGAGGSYNEQFF. J is TRBJ2-1 and V is TRBV11-2; 8 bases match TRBD2. Germline V gives CDR1 SGHAT, CDR2 FQNNGV. This CDR3 has 17 amino acids. Unmatched junction bases numbered 8, after V lost 4 bases and J lost 0 bases.

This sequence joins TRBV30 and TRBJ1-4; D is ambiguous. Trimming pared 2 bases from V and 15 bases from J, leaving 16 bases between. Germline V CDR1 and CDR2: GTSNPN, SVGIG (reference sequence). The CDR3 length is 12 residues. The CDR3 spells CAWSPILDLVFF. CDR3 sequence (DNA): TGTGCCTGGAGTCCTATACTGGACCTGGTGTTTTTT.

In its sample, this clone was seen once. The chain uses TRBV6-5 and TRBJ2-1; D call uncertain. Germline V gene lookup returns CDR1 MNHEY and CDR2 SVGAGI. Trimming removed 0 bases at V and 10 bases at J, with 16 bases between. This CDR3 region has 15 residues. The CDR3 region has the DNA TGTGCCAGCAGTTACTCGAAGTTTAACCCTGGGGAGCAGTTCTTC. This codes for CASSYSKFNPGEQFF.

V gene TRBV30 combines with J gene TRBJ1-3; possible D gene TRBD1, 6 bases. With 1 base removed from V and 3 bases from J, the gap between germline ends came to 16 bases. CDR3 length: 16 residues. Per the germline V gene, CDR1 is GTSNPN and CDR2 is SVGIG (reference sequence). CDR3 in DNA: TGTGCCTGGAGTGGTATTGTGATCAGGGGTGGAAACACCATATATTTT. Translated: CAWSGIVIRGGNTIYF.

The CDR3 reads CAWSGGGYGYTF. The CDR3 nucleotides are TGTGCCTGGAGCGGCGGGGGGTATGGCTACACCTTC. The gene calls are TRBV30 and TRBJ1-2; D is perhaps TRBD1 (5 bases). Germline-derived CDR1 and CDR2 are GTSNPN and SVGIG (reference sequence). V gave up 3 bases and J gave up 5 bases, with 10 bases separating them. The CDR3 loop spans 12 amino acids.

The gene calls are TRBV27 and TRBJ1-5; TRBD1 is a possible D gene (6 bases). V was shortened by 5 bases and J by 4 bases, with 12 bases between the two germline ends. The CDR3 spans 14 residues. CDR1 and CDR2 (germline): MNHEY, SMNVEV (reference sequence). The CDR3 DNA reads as TGTGCCAGCAGTACGGACAGCGCAAATCAGCCCCAGCATTTT. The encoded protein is CASSTDSANQPQHF.

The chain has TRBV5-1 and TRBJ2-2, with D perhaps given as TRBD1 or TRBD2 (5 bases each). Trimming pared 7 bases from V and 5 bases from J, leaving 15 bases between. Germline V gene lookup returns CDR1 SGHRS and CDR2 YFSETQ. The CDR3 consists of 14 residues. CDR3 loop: CASSPEGSTGELFF. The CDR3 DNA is TGCGCCAGCTCGCCAGAGGGGTCAACCGGGGAGCTGTTTTTT.

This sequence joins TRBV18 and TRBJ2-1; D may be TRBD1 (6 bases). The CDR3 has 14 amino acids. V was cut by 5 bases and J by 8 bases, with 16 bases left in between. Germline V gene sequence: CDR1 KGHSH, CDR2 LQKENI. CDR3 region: CASSSYPGDDEQFF. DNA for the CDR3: TGTGCCAGCTCATCTTACCCAGGGGACGATGAGCAGTTCTTC.

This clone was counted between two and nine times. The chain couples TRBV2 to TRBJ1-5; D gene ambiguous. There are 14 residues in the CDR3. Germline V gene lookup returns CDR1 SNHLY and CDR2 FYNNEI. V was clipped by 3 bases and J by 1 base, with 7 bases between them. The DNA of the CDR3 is TGTGCCAGCAGTGAGGTCTTGAGCAATCAGCCCCAGCATTTT. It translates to CASSEVLSNQPQHF.

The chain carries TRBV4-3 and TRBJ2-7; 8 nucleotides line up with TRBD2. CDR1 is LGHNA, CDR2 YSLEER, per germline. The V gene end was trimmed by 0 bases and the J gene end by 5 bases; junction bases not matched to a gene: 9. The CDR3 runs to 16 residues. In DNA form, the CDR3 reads TGCGCCAGCAGCCAAGATGGGGCGGGGGGTTACAACGAGCAGTACTTC. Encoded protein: CASSQDGAGGYNEQYF.

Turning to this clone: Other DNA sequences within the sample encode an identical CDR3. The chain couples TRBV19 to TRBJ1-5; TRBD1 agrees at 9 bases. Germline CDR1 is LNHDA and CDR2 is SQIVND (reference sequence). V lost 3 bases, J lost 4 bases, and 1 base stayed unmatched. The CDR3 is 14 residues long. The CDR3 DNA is TGTGCCAGTAGTATGGGACAGGGTAATCAGCCCCAGCATTTT. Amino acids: CASSMGQGNQPQHF.

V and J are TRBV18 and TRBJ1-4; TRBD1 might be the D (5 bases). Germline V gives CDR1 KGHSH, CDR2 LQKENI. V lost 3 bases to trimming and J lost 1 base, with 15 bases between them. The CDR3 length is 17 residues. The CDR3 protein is CASSPRDGDRTNEKLFF. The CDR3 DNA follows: TGTGCCAGCTCACCGAGGGACGGAGATCGAACTAATGAAAAACTGTTTTTT.

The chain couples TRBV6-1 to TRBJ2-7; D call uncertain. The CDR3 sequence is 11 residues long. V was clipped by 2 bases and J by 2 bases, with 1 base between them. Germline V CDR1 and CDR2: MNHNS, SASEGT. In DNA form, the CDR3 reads TGTGCCAGCAGTGAACCCTACGAGCAGTACTTC. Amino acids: CASSEPYEQYF.

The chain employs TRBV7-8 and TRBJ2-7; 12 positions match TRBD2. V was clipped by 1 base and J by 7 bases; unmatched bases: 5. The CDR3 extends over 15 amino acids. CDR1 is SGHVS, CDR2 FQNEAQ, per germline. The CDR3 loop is CASSLVSSGGVEQYF. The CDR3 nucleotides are TGTGCCAGCAGCTTAGTGTCTAGCGGGGGGGTAGAGCAGTACTTC.

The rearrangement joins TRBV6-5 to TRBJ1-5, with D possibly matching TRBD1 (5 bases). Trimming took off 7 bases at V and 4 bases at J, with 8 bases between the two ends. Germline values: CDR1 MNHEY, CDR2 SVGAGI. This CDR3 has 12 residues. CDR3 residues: CASKTANQPQHF. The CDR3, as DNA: TGTGCCAGCAAGACAGCTAATCAGCCCCAGCATTTT.

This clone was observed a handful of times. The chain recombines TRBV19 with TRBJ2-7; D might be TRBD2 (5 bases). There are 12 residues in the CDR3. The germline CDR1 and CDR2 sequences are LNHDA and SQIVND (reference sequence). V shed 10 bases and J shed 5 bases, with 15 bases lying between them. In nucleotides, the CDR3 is TGTGCCACGGGGATCCACGGCCACGAGCAGTACTTC. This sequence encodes CATGIHGHEQYF.

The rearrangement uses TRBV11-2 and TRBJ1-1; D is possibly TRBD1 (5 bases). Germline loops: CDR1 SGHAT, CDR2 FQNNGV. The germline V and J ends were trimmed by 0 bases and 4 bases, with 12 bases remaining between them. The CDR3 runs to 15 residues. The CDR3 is CASSLEPIGGTEAFF. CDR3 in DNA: TGTGCCAGCAGCTTAGAACCCATCGGGGGCACTGAAGCTTTCTTT.